Listed here are 12 T cell receptor beta chains from one sample, sequenced in a study of blood T cell repertoires in COVID-19. The protocol was immunoSEQ multiplex PCR, while the TCRdb copy is restricted to in-frame clones and leaves out a portion. The sample consists of roughly 450,000 clones, less than 95% of them appearing once. Sequenced: PBMCs or T cells enriched from blood (not recorded which). These receptors were obtained from a man younger than 30 who had recovered from COVID-19.

J is TRBJ2-1 and V is TRBV7-7; 9 bases match TRBD2. The CDR3 sequence is 15 residues long. The germline gives CDR1 SSHAT, CDR2 FNYEAQ (reference sequence). V was clipped by 1 base and J by 5 bases; unmatched bases: 3. The CDR3 spells CASSLGTSENNEQFF. The CDR3 region has the DNA TGTGCCAGCAGCTTAGGGACTAGCGAGAACAATGAGCAGTTCTTC. Full variable domain (missing parts from reference TRBV7-7 and TRBJ2-1): GAGVSQSPRYKVTKRGQDVTLRCDPISSHATLYWYQQALGQGPEFLTYFNYEAQPDKSGLPSDRFSAERPEGSISTLTIQRTEQRDSAMYRCASSLGTSENNEQFFGPGTRLTVL.

V is TRBV6-5 and J is TRBJ1-2; unclear D gene. CDR3 length equals 11 residues. Between the trimmed V and J ends, which lost 5 bases and 6 bases, there was a span of 7 bases. Per germline, CDR1 MNHEY and CDR2 SVGAGI. CDR3 sequence: CASSLGDGYTF. In nucleotides, the CDR3 is TGTGCCAGCAGTCTTGGAGATGGCTACACCTTC.

For this clone: One junction end disagrees with the germline gene, perhaps due to a read error. The rearrangement joins TRBV15 to TRBJ1-1; D is possibly TRBD1 (5 bases). Germline CDR1 reads LNHNV; CDR2 reads YYDKDF (reference sequence). The CDR3 has 12 amino acids. The CDR3 DNA is TGTGCCACCAGTAGAGCTTACAGGGAAGCTTTCTTT. Protein product: CATSRAYREAFF.

This clone was detected a few times. The V and J genes are TRBV2 and TRBJ1-1, with a tentative D call TRBD1 (6 bases). With 5 bases removed from V and 7 bases from J, the gap between germline ends came to 26 bases. CDR1 and CDR2 from the germline V gene are SNHLY and FYNNEI. This CDR3 has 17 amino acids. CDR3 region: CASSPPGTRGYLVEAFF. The DNA for the CDR3 is TGTGCCAGCAGTCCCCCCGGGACACGCGGTTACCTGGTTGAAGCTTTCTTT.

The V gene is TRBV2, the J gene TRBJ2-5, with 11 bases that match TRBD2. Germline assignment: CDR1 SNHLY and CDR2 FYNNEI. Trimming removed 7 bases from V and 4 bases from J; junction bases left unmatched: 2. The CDR3 is 13 residues long. CDR3 loop: CASKGLAVETQYF. CDR3 coding DNA: TGTGCCAGCAAGGGACTAGCGGTAGAGACCCAGTACTTC.

The genes are TRBV4-1 and TRBJ2-3; D perhaps matches TRBD1 (5 bases). CDR3 length equals 14 residues. Trimming took 1 base from V and 4 from J, leaving 9 bases between them. Germline V gene data show CDR1 as MGHRA and CDR2 as YSYEKL. The CDR3 is CASSQVQGPDTQYF. The CDR3 region has the DNA TGCGCCAGCAGCCAAGTTCAGGGCCCAGATACGCAGTATTTT.

The gene calls are TRBV6-5 and TRBJ2-7; 8 nucleotides match TRBD1. Germline values: CDR1 MNHEY, CDR2 SVGAGI. After removal of 2 bases from V and 4 bases from J, the junction contained 4 bases not matched to a gene. This CDR3 is 14 amino acids long. CDR3 sequence (DNA): TGTGCCAGCAGTTACGGGACAGGCGAATACGAGCAGTACTTC. Its translation is CASSYGTGEYEQYF.

In this sample, this clone turned up once. The chain carries TRBV7-9 and TRBJ2-4; TRBD1 might be the D (5 bases). Germline CDR1 reads SEHNR; CDR2 reads FQNEAQ (reference sequence). V lost 2 bases to trimming and J lost 4 bases, with 18 bases between them. The CDR3 has 17 residues. Here the CDR3 reads CASSLLGIGAGKNIQYF. As DNA, the CDR3 is TGTGCCAGCAGCTTATTAGGTATTGGGGCAGGAAAAAACATTCAGTACTTC.

The gene calls are TRBV5-1 and TRBJ2-2; TRBD1 matches at 7 bases. Germline CDR1 reads SGHRS; CDR2 reads YFSETQ. V trimming: 4 bases; J trimming: 5 bases; junction bases outside the gene matches: 2. CDR3 length equals 13 residues. The DNA for the CDR3 is TGCGCCAGCAGCCGGGACAGTACCGGGGAGCTGTTTTTT. This translates into CASSRDSTGELFF.

The V gene is TRBV7-3, the J gene TRBJ2-3; TRBD2 matches 10 bases. CDR3 length: 17 residues. The J segment lost 6 bases and the V segment lost 0 bases, leaving 9 bases of the junction unmatched. Germline CDR1 reads SGHTA; CDR2 reads FQGTGA. CDR3 loop: CASSLTGASGSPDTQYF. The CDR3 region has the DNA TGTGCCAGCAGCTTAACGGGGGCTAGCGGGAGCCCCGATACGCAGTATTTT.

The gene calls are TRBV5-5 and TRBJ1-2; D remains ambiguous. The CDR3 sequence is 17 residues long. CDR1 and CDR2 (germline): SGHKS, YYEKEE (reference sequence). V gave up 0 bases and J gave up 8 bases, with 23 bases separating them. The CDR3 DNA reads TGTGCCAGCAGCTTGGCCCGTGAAAGCCACCTCGTTTGGGGCTACACCTTC. It codes for CASSLARESHLVWGYTF.

This clone was observed a single time. V gene TRBV10-3 combines with J gene TRBJ2-3; 13 bases line up with TRBD2. V lost 0 bases to trimming and J lost 5 bases; unmatched junction nucleotides: 8. CDR1 ENHRY and CDR2 SYGVKD come from the germline V gene. This CDR3 contains 18 residues. In DNA, the CDR3 is TGTGCCATCAGTGAGTCTCAGGTAGGACTAGCGGGAGAAGATACGCAGTATTTT. This gives the protein CAISESQVGLAGEDTQYF.